These T cell receptor beta chains were read from a single sample in a study of blood T cell repertoires in COVID-19. Assay: immunoSEQ multiplex PCR; the TCRdb copy retains only in-frame clones and omits some. The sample records more than 300,000 clones, around 90% being singletons. Input material: peripheral blood. The receptors were gathered from a woman in her thirties or forties with COVID-19, enrolled during active disease. The CDR3 runs from the conserved cysteine through the conserved F or W. The order of the fields is J gene, V gene, clone size, D gene, CDR3 DNA, CDR3 protein. A D gene is named only where the DNA matches it firmly. Clone size is given for some rows only: seen once, a few or many times, or a class if the clone is expanded.

j_call: TRBJ1-1; v_call: TRBV7-3; clone_size: .; d_call: TRBD1; cdr3_nt: TGTGCCAGCAGCTTAAGATACAGGGGGGGCACTGAAGCTTTCTTT; cdr3_aa: CASSLRYRGGTEAFF
j_call: TRBJ1-4; v_call: TRBV24-1; clone_size: once; d_call: TRBD1; cdr3_nt: TGTGCCACCAGTTCCGGGACAGGGACTGAAAAACTGTTTTTT; cdr3_aa: CATSSGTGTEKLFF
j_call: TRBJ1-4; v_call: TRBV18; clone_size: .; d_call: .; cdr3_nt: TGTGCCAGCTCACTCTCCGTATCCGGGGCAACTAATGAAAAACTGTTTTTT; cdr3_aa: CASSLSVSGATNEKLFF
j_call: TRBJ1-2; v_call: TRBV4-3; clone_size: .; d_call: TRBD1; cdr3_nt: TGCGCCAGCAGCCAAGGACAGGGAAGGGAGAAGTATGGCTACACCTTC; cdr3_aa: CASSQGQGREKYGYTF
j_call: TRBJ1-1; v_call: TRBV29-1; clone_size: .; d_call: .; cdr3_nt: TGCAGCGTTGAATTGAGCGGAGGTATGAACACTGAAGCTTTCTTT; cdr3_aa: CSVELSGGMNTEAFF
j_call: TRBJ2-2; v_call: TRBV28; clone_size: .; d_call: .; cdr3_nt: TGTGCCAGCCAGAAGTGGTCCCGGGAGCTGTTTTTT; cdr3_aa: CASQKWSRELFF
j_call: TRBJ1-5; v_call: TRBV7-3; clone_size: .; d_call: .; cdr3_nt: TGTGCCAGCAGCTTAAATCTGGGGGCGCCCCAGCATTTT; cdr3_aa: CASSLNLGAPQHF
j_call: TRBJ1-3; v_call: TRBV4-1; clone_size: .; d_call: .; cdr3_nt: TGCGCCAGCAGCTTTAGGGGGGGCCTCGGTGGAAACACCATATATTTT; cdr3_aa: CASSFRGGLGGNTIYF
j_call: TRBJ2-1; v_call: TRBV7-2; clone_size: .; d_call: .; cdr3_nt: TGTGCCAGCAGCTCCTTTTCCGGCTCCTACAATGAGCAGTTCTTC; cdr3_aa: CASSSFSGSYNEQFF
j_call: TRBJ1-5; v_call: TRBV24-1; clone_size: .; d_call: TRBD1; cdr3_nt: TGTGCCACCAGTGACAACGACAGGGCTAGAAATCAGCCCCAGCATTTT; cdr3_aa: CATSDNDRARNQPQHF
j_call: TRBJ2-2; v_call: TRBV5-5; clone_size: .; d_call: TRBD2; cdr3_nt: TGTGCCAGCAGCTTGCCCCTGGCGGGAGCCGGGGAGCTGTTTTTT; cdr3_aa: CASSLPLAGAGELFF
j_call: TRBJ1-2; v_call: TRBV6-1; clone_size: .; d_call: TRBD1; cdr3_nt: TGTGCCAGCAGTGAGAGGGGACAGGGGACCTGCACCTTC; cdr3_aa: CASSERGQGTCTF
j_call: TRBJ2-5; v_call: TRBV12-3/TRBV12-4; clone_size: .; d_call: .; cdr3_nt: TGTGCCAGCAGTTTTCAGGTGACCCAGTACTTC; cdr3_aa: CASSFQVTQYF
j_call: TRBJ2-4; v_call: TRBV28; clone_size: few; d_call: TRBD2; cdr3_nt: TGTGCCAGCAGTCCCTTGGGACTAGCGGGCTCTCTAGCCAAAAACATTCAGTACTTC; cdr3_aa: CASSPLGLAGSLAKNIQYF
j_call: TRBJ2-7; v_call: TRBV7-2; clone_size: once; d_call: TRBD2; cdr3_nt: TGTGCCAGCAGTTCGGGACTAGCGGGATACTACGAGCAGTACTTC; cdr3_aa: CASSSGLAGYYEQYF
j_call: TRBJ1-2; v_call: TRBV28; clone_size: .; d_call: .; cdr3_nt: TGTGCCACTTCGCCGGGGGGGAACTATGGCTACACCTTC; cdr3_aa: CATSPGGNYGYTF
j_call: TRBJ1-1; v_call: TRBV11-1; clone_size: once; d_call: .; cdr3_nt: TGTGCCAGCAGCTTAACCGAGACCGCGGGGGTGGCTTTCTTT; cdr3_aa: CASSLTETAGVAFF
j_call: TRBJ1-3; v_call: TRBV30; clone_size: .; d_call: .; cdr3_nt: TGTGCCTGGACCTCGGGAACTGGAAACACCATATATTTT; cdr3_aa: CAWTSGTGNTIYF
j_call: TRBJ1-3; v_call: TRBV11-3; clone_size: few; d_call: .; cdr3_nt: TGTGCCAGCAGCTCAGGGGTAGGAAACACCATATATTTT; cdr3_aa: CASSSGVGNTIYF
j_call: TRBJ2-7; v_call: TRBV6-1; clone_size: .; d_call: .; cdr3_nt: TGTGCCAGCAGTGAGCTAGGACAGGGAGGGTGGGAGCAGTACTTC; cdr3_aa: CASSELGQGGWEQYF
j_call: TRBJ1-4; v_call: TRBV30; clone_size: .; d_call: .; cdr3_nt: TGTGCCTGGACGACCTGGACAGAGAATGAAAAACTGTTTTTT; cdr3_aa: CAWTTWTENEKLFF
j_call: TRBJ2-3; v_call: TRBV10-3; clone_size: .; d_call: TRBD2; cdr3_nt: TGTGCCATCAGTGAAGGCGGGGGGCCTCCCCCCTATTTT; cdr3_aa: CAISEGGGPPPYF
j_call: TRBJ2-1; v_call: TRBV6-4; clone_size: .; d_call: TRBD1; cdr3_nt: TGTGCCAGCAGTCCCGACAGGGCTGTCAACATTGCCTACAATGAGCAGTTCTTC; cdr3_aa: CASSPDRAVNIAYNEQFF
j_call: TRBJ1-1; v_call: TRBV27; clone_size: .; d_call: .; cdr3_nt: TGTGCCAGCAGTCCCCGCCGGGTAACTGAAGCTTTCTTT; cdr3_aa: CASSPRRVTEAFF
j_call: TRBJ2-5; v_call: TRBV18; clone_size: .; d_call: .; cdr3_nt: TGTGCCAGCTCACCACCGGGGAGCCGCAGAGAGACCCAGTACTTC; cdr3_aa: CASSPPGSRRETQYF
j_call: TRBJ1-4; v_call: TRBV21-1; clone_size: .; d_call: .; cdr3_nt: TGTGCCAGCAGCAAGGGGGCTGAAAAACTGTTTTTT; cdr3_aa: CASSKGAEKLFF
j_call: TRBJ1-3; v_call: TRBV19; clone_size: .; d_call: TRBD1; cdr3_nt: TGTGCCAGTAGTCAACGACAGGGGGCATCGGGAAACACCATATATTTT; cdr3_aa: CASSQRQGASGNTIYF
j_call: TRBJ1-2; v_call: TRBV12-3/TRBV12-4; clone_size: .; d_call: TRBD1; cdr3_nt: TGTGCCAGCAGTTTGGGGACAGGGGTTGGCTACACCTTC; cdr3_aa: CASSLGTGVGYTF
j_call: TRBJ2-7; v_call: TRBV11-2; clone_size: .; d_call: .; cdr3_nt: TGTGCCAGCAGCTTAGCCCTTATGGAAGGCGGCTCCTCCTACGAGCAGTACTTC; cdr3_aa: CASSLALMEGGSSYEQYF
j_call: TRBJ2-2; v_call: TRBV27; clone_size: .; d_call: .; cdr3_nt: TGTGCCAGCAGTTTTATTAACACCGGGGAGCTGTTTTTT; cdr3_aa: CASSFINTGELFF
j_call: TRBJ1-2; v_call: TRBV15; clone_size: .; d_call: TRBD1; cdr3_nt: TGTGCCACCAGCAGAGACTTCCGGGACAGTGCACTCTCCTTC; cdr3_aa: CATSRDFRDSALSF
j_call: TRBJ1-2; v_call: TRBV7-2; clone_size: .; d_call: TRBD1; cdr3_nt: TGTGCCAGCAGCTTATCGCCGGGGGACAGGGATCTTAGTGGCTACACCTTC; cdr3_aa: CASSLSPGDRDLSGYTF
j_call: TRBJ1-1; v_call: TRBV18; clone_size: .; d_call: TRBD1; cdr3_nt: TGTGCCAGCTCACCATGGGACAGGGGGAGTTACACTGAAGCTTTCTTT; cdr3_aa: CASSPWDRGSYTEAFF
j_call: TRBJ1-4; v_call: TRBV5-1; clone_size: .; d_call: .; cdr3_nt: TGCGCCAGCAGCTTGGAAGGAGGGACTAATAATGAAAAACTGTTTTTT; cdr3_aa: CASSLEGGTNNEKLFF
j_call: TRBJ2-5; v_call: TRBV20-1; clone_size: .; d_call: TRBD2; cdr3_nt: TGCAGTGCTAGTGACGCTAGCGGCCTGAGGGAGGAGACCCAGTACTTC; cdr3_aa: CSASDASGLREETQYF
j_call: TRBJ1-1; v_call: TRBV4-2; clone_size: .; d_call: TRBD1; cdr3_nt: TGTGCCAGCAGCCAGGGGGACAGTGGGAACACTGAAGCTTTCTTT; cdr3_aa: CASSQGDSGNTEAFF
j_call: TRBJ2-1; v_call: TRBV11-2; clone_size: .; d_call: TRBD1; cdr3_nt: TGTGCCAGCAGCTCGGACAGGTACAATGAGCAGTTCTTC; cdr3_aa: CASSSDRYNEQFF
j_call: TRBJ1-2; v_call: TRBV27; clone_size: .; d_call: .; cdr3_nt: TGTGCCAGCAGTCCCCAGTATGGCTACACCTTC; cdr3_aa: CASSPQYGYTF
j_call: TRBJ1-2; v_call: TRBV7-2; clone_size: .; d_call: .; cdr3_nt: TGTGCCAGCAGCTTAGGATCGGGGGACTATGGCTACACCTTC; cdr3_aa: CASSLGSGDYGYTF
j_call: TRBJ1-6; v_call: TRBV11-2; clone_size: .; d_call: TRBD1; cdr3_nt: TGTGCCAGCAGCTCACGACAGGGGGATAATTCACCCCTCCACTTT; cdr3_aa: CASSSRQGDNSPLHF
j_call: TRBJ1-4; v_call: TRBV9; clone_size: .; d_call: .; cdr3_nt: TGTGCCAGCAGCGCTGCTACAGGGTATAATGAAAAACTGTTTTTT; cdr3_aa: CASSAATGYNEKLFF
j_call: TRBJ2-1; v_call: TRBV5-1; clone_size: .; d_call: TRBD2; cdr3_nt: TGCGCCAGCAGCGGACTAGCGGAATACAATGAGCAGTTCTTC; cdr3_aa: CASSGLAEYNEQFF
j_call: TRBJ2-1; v_call: TRBV5-1; clone_size: .; d_call: TRBD2; cdr3_nt: TGCGCCAGCAGCTTGTCCCGAGCGGGAGGGCCCGCTGTGTCCTACCATGAGCAGTTCTTC; cdr3_aa: CASSLSRAGGPAVSYHEQFF
j_call: TRBJ2-5; v_call: TRBV5-1; clone_size: .; d_call: TRBD2; cdr3_nt: TGCGCCAGCAGCAGATCGACCTTAGGACTAGCGGGGGAAGAGACCCAGTACTTC; cdr3_aa: CASSRSTLGLAGEETQYF
j_call: TRBJ1-6; v_call: TRBV6-4; clone_size: once; d_call: TRBD1; cdr3_nt: TGTGCCAGCAGAGAGGGGGCCGACTATAATTCACCCCTCCACTTT; cdr3_aa: CASREGADYNSPLHF
j_call: TRBJ2-7; v_call: TRBV5-1; clone_size: .; d_call: .; cdr3_nt: TGCGCCAGCAGCTTGGATCAGGGCTCTTACGAGCAGTACTTC; cdr3_aa: CASSLDQGSYEQYF
j_call: TRBJ2-5; v_call: TRBV7-3; clone_size: .; d_call: TRBD1; cdr3_nt: TGTGCCAGCAGTACGGGGGCAGGGGGCAAGGAGACCCAGTACTTC; cdr3_aa: CASSTGAGGKETQYF
j_call: TRBJ2-1; v_call: TRBV5-4; clone_size: .; d_call: TRBD2; cdr3_nt: TGTGCCAGCAGTCGATCCGGGGGGAATTCCTACAATGAGCAGTTCTTC; cdr3_aa: CASSRSGGNSYNEQFF
j_call: TRBJ1-3; v_call: TRBV5-1; clone_size: .; d_call: .; cdr3_nt: TGCGCCAGCAGCTCGGAATTACAGAATTACGGAAACACCATATATTTT; cdr3_aa: CASSSELQNYGNTIYF
j_call: TRBJ2-7; v_call: TRBV6-5; clone_size: .; d_call: .; cdr3_nt: TGTGCCAGCAGTTACTCAGCGGTAGCGAGTGACGAGCAGTACTTC; cdr3_aa: CASSYSAVASDEQYF
j_call: TRBJ1-2; v_call: TRBV27; clone_size: .; d_call: .; cdr3_nt: TGTGCCAGCAGTTTGAGAGGATACTATGGCTACACCTTC; cdr3_aa: CASSLRGYYGYTF
j_call: TRBJ2-3; v_call: TRBV9; clone_size: .; d_call: .; cdr3_nt: TGTGCCAGCAGCGCCAGCGGGAGCACAGATACGCAGTATTTT; cdr3_aa: CASSASGSTDTQYF
j_call: TRBJ1-1; v_call: TRBV28; clone_size: .; d_call: .; cdr3_nt: TGTGCCAGCAGTTTATTGGGAGGGGTAGAAGCTTTCTTT; cdr3_aa: CASSLLGGVEAFF
j_call: TRBJ1-1; v_call: TRBV30; clone_size: .; d_call: TRBD1; cdr3_nt: TGTGCCTGGACCAGACAGGGGAACACTGAAGCTTTCTTT; cdr3_aa: CAWTRQGNTEAFF
j_call: TRBJ2-1; v_call: TRBV4-3; clone_size: .; d_call: TRBD2; cdr3_nt: TGCGCCAGCAGCAAACTCGGGGGGTCCTACAATGAGCAGTTCTTC; cdr3_aa: CASSKLGGSYNEQFF